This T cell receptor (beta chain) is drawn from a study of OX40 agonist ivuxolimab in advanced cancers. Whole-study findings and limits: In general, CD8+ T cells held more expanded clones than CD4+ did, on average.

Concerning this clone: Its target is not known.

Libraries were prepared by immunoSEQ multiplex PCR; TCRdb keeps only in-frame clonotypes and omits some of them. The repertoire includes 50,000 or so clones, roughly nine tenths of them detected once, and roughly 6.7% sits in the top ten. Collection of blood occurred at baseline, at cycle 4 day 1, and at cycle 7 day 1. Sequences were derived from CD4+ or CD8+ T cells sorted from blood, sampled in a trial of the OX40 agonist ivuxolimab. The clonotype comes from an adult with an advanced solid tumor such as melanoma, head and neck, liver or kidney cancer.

The CDR3 DNA follows: TGTGCCAGCAGTTCCCAAGCCCAGCATTTT. Translating it yields CASSSQAQHF. The rearrangement links TRBV28 to TRBJ1-5; D not resolved. This CDR3 is built from 10 residues. V was shortened by 4 bases and J by 11 bases, with 6 bases between the two germline ends. Germline CDR1 reads MDHEN; CDR2 reads SYDVKM.